The 17 T cell receptor beta chains presented below share a single source sample, sequenced in a study of blood T cell repertoires in COVID-19. Clones were sequenced by immunoSEQ multiplex PCR, and TCRdb holds only the in-frame ones, with some missing. In the table there are about 130,000 clones, over 75% of which are singletons. Sample: peripheral blood. The receptors originated from a woman over 75 with acute or convalescent COVID-19.

The chain recombines TRBV5-1 with TRBJ2-7, with TRBD1 as a possible D gene (6 bases). Trimming pared 4 bases from V and 5 bases from J, leaving 19 bases between. Germline lookup yields CDR1 SGHRS and CDR2 YFSETQ. This CDR3 comprises 15 residues. As DNA, the CDR3 is TGCGCCAGCAGCCGACTCACCTTGGGGGCGAACGAGCAGTACGTC. Residues: CASSRLTLGANEQYV.

The chain combines TRBV6-5 with TRBJ1-3; D is unclear. Germline V gene data show CDR1 as MNHEY and CDR2 as SVGAGI. V dropped 0 bases and J dropped 4 bases, with 7 bases sitting between them. This CDR3 contains 14 residues. CDR3 in amino acids: CASSYSSSGNTIYF. The CDR3 bases are TGTGCCAGCAGTTACTCCAGTTCAGGAAACACCATATATTTT.

The chain combines TRBV19 with TRBJ2-7; tentative D call: TRBD1 (6 bases). Trimming cost V 3 bases and J 0 bases, with 9 bases left between them. CDR3 size: 14 residues. Germline lookup yields CDR1 LNHDA and CDR2 SQIVND (reference sequence). CDR3 in amino acids: CASSIRDTSYEQYF. The CDR3 bases are TGTGCCAGTAGTATTCGGGACACCTCCTACGAGCAGTACTTC.

J is TRBJ1-4 and V is TRBV5-1; 8 nucleotides line up with TRBD1. V dropped 6 bases and J dropped 7; count of bases not matched to a gene: 5. CDR1 and CDR2 (germline): SGHRS, YFSETQ. This CDR3 contains 13 residues. The CDR3 nucleotides are TGCGCCAGCAATCAGGGGGCAGGTGAAAAACTGTTTTTT. It codes for CASNQGAGEKLFF.

This chain links TRBV18 with TRBJ1-1, with D perhaps TRBD1 (6 bases). The length of the CDR3 is 12 residues. Between the trimmed V and J ends, which lost 3 bases and 7 bases, there was a span of 9 bases. Germline values: CDR1 KGHSH, CDR2 LQKENI. The CDR3 is CASSPGAVEAFF. DNA for the CDR3: TGTGCCAGCTCACCGGGGGCAGTTGAAGCTTTCTTT.

The gene calls are TRBV9 and TRBJ1-1; 8 nucleotides match TRBD1. CDR1 is SGDLS, CDR2 YYNGEE, per germline. The CDR3 loop spans 14 amino acids. V shed 5 bases, J shed 4 bases, and the junction held 7 bases outside the gene matches. The CDR3 reads CASRPDRGSTEAFF. The CDR3 DNA sequence: TGTGCCAGCAGACCCGACAGGGGCTCCACTGAAGCTTTCTTT.

The chain is built from TRBV5-8 and TRBJ2-7, with TRBD2 matching 7 bases. The CDR3 has 16 residues. The V and J ends lost 3 bases and 0 bases, in that order; junction bases with no gene match: 9. In germline, CDR1 is SGHTS, CDR2 YDEGEE. The CDR3 sequence is CASSSGFWTSSYEQYV. DNA for the CDR3: TGTGCCAGCAGCTCCGGTTTTTGGACTAGCTCCTACGAGCAGTACGTC.

This sequence joins TRBV6-1 and TRBJ1-5; D gene unclear. CDR1 and CDR2 from the germline V gene are MNHNS and SASEGT. The V and J ends lost 8 bases and 0 bases respectively, with 14 bases between them. CDR3 size: 15 residues. CDR3 coding DNA: TGTGCCAGCTTGCTAGGGAGCAGTAGCAATCAGCCCCAGCATTTT. Translated, it gives CASLLGSSSNQPQHF.

The CDR3 DNA sequence: TGTGCCAGCAGCTTAGATAGGCAGACAATCTACGAGCAGTACGTC. It yields the protein CASSLDRQTIYEQYV. The chain joins TRBV11-2 to TRBJ2-7; no firm D call. The V and J ends lost 0 bases and 3 bases respectively, with 12 bases between them. Germline V gene data show CDR1 as SGHAT and CDR2 as FQNNGV. There are 15 residues in the CDR3.

CDR3 in amino acids: CASSRTGLANYGYTF. The CDR3 DNA sequence: TGTGCCAGCAGCCGAACAGGATTAGCTAACTATGGCTACACCTTC. The chain carries TRBV5-8 and TRBJ1-2, with D possibly matching TRBD1 (5 bases). This CDR3 spans 15 amino acids. Germline CDR1 SGHTS, CDR2 YDEGEE. Deletions cut 4 bases from V and 0 bases from J, with 13 bases between.

The gene calls are TRBV28 and TRBJ1-1; D is undetermined. Trimming stripped 6 bases from V and 11 bases from J, with 22 bases between. The CDR3 consists of 14 residues. Germline assignment: CDR1 MDHEN and CDR2 SYDVKM. DNA of the CDR3: TGTGCCAGCAGCCGCCCGTGGGGTGAGGGTAGTGCTTTCTTT. This encodes CASSRPWGEGSAFF.

A few counts support this clone. The chain employs TRBV7-6 and TRBJ1-5; the D is unclear. There are 15 residues in the CDR3. Deletions cut 5 bases from V and 5 bases from J, with 16 bases between. Germline V lookup: CDR1 SGHVS, CDR2 FNYEAQ. The CDR3 is CASSLGPEGYQPQHF. The CDR3 DNA reads TGTGCCAGCAGCCTAGGGCCCGAGGGATATCAGCCCCAGCATTTT. Drawing the rest from reference TRBV7-6 and TRBJ1-5, the complete variable domain is GAGVSQSPRYKVTKRGQDVALRCDPISGHVSLYWYRQALGQGPEFLTYFNYEAQQDKSGLPNDRFSAERPEGSISTLTIQRTEQRDSAMYRCASSLGPEGYQPQHFGDGTRLSIL.

This clone was detected many times. The gene calls are TRBV10-1 and TRBJ2-1; 8 bases match TRBD1. Trimming at V came to 4 bases and at J to 7 bases, leaving 9 bases not matched to a gene. Germline V gene lookup returns CDR1 WNHNN and CDR2 SYGVQD (reference sequence). The CDR3 is 15 residues long. The CDR3 DNA reads TGCGCCAGCAGTGCCAACACAGGGGGAGCGAATGAGCAGTTCTTC. This translates into CASSANTGGANEQFF.

The V gene is TRBV4-1, the J gene TRBJ1-2; D remains ambiguous. CDR1 is MGHRA and CDR2 is YSYEKL in the germline V gene. There are 16 residues in the CDR3. V gave up 5 bases and J gave up 2 bases, with 18 bases separating them. As DNA, the CDR3 is TGCGCCAGCAGCAGGCCCGGCCAGGTGGCAAACTATGGCTACACCTTC. This gives the protein CASSRPGQVANYGYTF.

V usage is TRBV5-1 and J usage is TRBJ2-3, with 7 bases that match TRBD1. The CDR3 contains 15 residues. In germline, CDR1 is SGHRS, CDR2 YFSETQ. With 3 bases clipped from V and 3 bases from J, the junction kept 7 bases outside the gene matches. CDR3 sequence reads: CASSWGTVGTDTQYF. The CDR3, as DNA: TGCGCCAGCAGCTGGGGGACAGTCGGGACAGATACGCAGTATTTT.

The chain recombines TRBV2 with TRBJ1-2, with TRBD1 matching over 8 bases. Germline lookup yields CDR1 SNHLY and CDR2 FYNNEI. After removal of 6 bases from V and 8 bases from J, the junction contained 11 bases not matched to a gene. The CDR3 totals 14 residues. The CDR3 DNA is TGTGCCAGCAGGCCCGACAGGGGTCCTTTGGGCTACACCTTC. Translation: CASRPDRGPLGYTF.

This chain connects TRBV6-5 to TRBJ2-2, with D possibly being TRBD1 (6 bases). V was pared by 6 bases and J by 5 bases, with 13 bases between. Germline CDR1 MNHEY, CDR2 SVGAGI. The CDR3 loop spans 14 amino acids. The CDR3 DNA follows: TGTGCCAGCAGGGACAGCCATGTTACCGGGGAGCTGTTTTTT. Protein product: CASRDSHVTGELFF.